The T cell receptor (beta chain) under discussion was sequenced for a study of vaccination and CD4 T cells after COVID-19. Study overall: The authors used overlapping spike peptides from SARS-CoV-2, HCoV-NL63, HCoV-OC43 and HCoV-229E to stimulate cells.

Cultured CD4+ T cell DNA was sequenced using the Oncomine TCR Beta short-read assay. TCRdb used MiXCR to reprocess the PCR reads, holding one entry per CDR3 protein. Among 12,000 or so distinct CDR3 sequences listed, approximately 75% were seen once. CDR1 is SGHVS, CDR2 FQNEAQ, per germline. V lost 2 bases to trimming and J lost 4 bases, with 14 bases between them. There are 15 residues in the CDR3. About this clonotype: Antigen specificity is unknown.

The sample's treatment: 10-day PBMC culture with coronavirus spike peptide pools or control peptides (ViraFEST assay). ViraFEST enlarged antigen-specific T cell populations with peptide pools and afterwards sequenced TCRs. It was with 10 IU/ml IL-2 and 10 ug/ml peptide pools that 1.8 million or so PBMCs per well were cultured. The chain combines TRBV7-8 with TRBJ1-2; D is possibly TRBD1 (6 bases). This receptor was identified in a human donor who had recovered from COVID-19. Sequenced sample: CD4+ T cells from blood, cultured in vitro. The CDR3 nucleotides read TGTGCCAGCAGCTTACGGGCAGGGGAGGGCTATGGCTACACCTTC. Amino acid sequence: CASSLRAGEGYGYTF.